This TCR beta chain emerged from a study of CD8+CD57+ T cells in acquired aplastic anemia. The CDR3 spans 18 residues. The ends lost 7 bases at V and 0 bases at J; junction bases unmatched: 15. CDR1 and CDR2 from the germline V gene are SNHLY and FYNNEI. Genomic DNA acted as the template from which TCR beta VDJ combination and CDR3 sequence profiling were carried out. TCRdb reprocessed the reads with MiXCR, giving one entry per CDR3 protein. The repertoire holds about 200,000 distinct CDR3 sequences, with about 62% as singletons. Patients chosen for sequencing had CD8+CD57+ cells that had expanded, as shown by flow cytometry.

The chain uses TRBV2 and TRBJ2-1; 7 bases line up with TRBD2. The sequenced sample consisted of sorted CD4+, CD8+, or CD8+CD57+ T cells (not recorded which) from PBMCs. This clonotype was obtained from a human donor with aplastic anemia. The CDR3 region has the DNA TGTGCCAGCATGCCGGGAAGGGCTAGCGGTTACTCCTACAATGAGCAGTTCTTC. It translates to CASMPGRASGYSYNEQFF.